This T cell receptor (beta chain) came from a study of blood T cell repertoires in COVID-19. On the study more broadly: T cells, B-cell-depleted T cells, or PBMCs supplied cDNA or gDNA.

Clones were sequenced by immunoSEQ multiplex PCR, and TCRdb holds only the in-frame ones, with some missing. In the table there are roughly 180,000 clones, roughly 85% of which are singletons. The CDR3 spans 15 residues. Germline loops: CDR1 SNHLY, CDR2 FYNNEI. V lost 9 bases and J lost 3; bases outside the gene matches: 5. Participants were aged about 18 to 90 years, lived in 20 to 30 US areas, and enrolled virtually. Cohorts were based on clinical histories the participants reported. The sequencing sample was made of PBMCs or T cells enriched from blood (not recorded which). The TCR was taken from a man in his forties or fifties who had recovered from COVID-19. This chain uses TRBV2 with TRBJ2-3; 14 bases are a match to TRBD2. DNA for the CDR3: TGTGCCAGGTTCGGACTAGCGGGAGGTACAGATACGCAGTATTTT. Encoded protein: CARFGLAGGTDTQYF.